A selection of T cell receptor beta chains follows, all from one sample in a study of cytomegalovirus exposure and HLA in healthy donors. Only in-frame clones appear in the TCRdb table, and some are missing; sequencing was by immunoSEQ multiplex PCR. The top ten hold about 8.1% of the sample, which has approximately 130,000 clones, around 86% seen once. The sample was PBMCs. Every receptor here comes from a woman between 45 and 60 years old in good health and CMV-seropositive. Each CDR3 is given with its conserved first and last residue. D genes are given only for firm matches. Some rows mark clone size as missing; the rest say once, few, many or name a class of expanded clone.

clone size | J gene | D gene | V gene | CDR3 protein | CDR3 DNA
few | TRBJ1-4 | - | TRBV30 | CAWSTGPSSGKLFF | TGTGCCTGGAGTACCGGGCCGTCAAGCGGAAAACTGTTTTTT
- | TRBJ2-5 | - | TRBV10-3 | CAISESGSGEGSETQYF | TGTGCCATCAGTGAGTCAGGGTCGGGAGAGGGGTCAGAGACCCAGTACTTC
- | TRBJ1-1 | - | TRBV6-5 | CASGGAFF | TGTGCCAGCGGAGGGGCTTTCTTT
- | TRBJ1-3 | - | TRBV30 | CAWSVPALSSGNTIYF | TGTGCCTGGAGTGTACCCGCGTTAAGCTCTGGAAACACCATATATTTT
few | TRBJ2-7 | TRBD2 | TRBV2 | CAILGAGAHSYEQYF | TGTGCCATCCTGGGAGCGGGGGCCCACTCCTACGAGCAGTACTTC
- | TRBJ1-5 | - | TRBV4-1 | CASSQGLAQPQHF | TGCGCCAGCAGCCAAGGCTTGGCTCAGCCCCAGCATTTT
- | TRBJ1-4 | TRBD1 | TRBV30 | CAVNRQGVNEKLFF | TGTGCTGTGAACCGACAGGGCGTTAATGAAAAACTGTTTTTT
- | TRBJ1-1 | - | TRBV28 | CASSFRGGAFF | TGTGCCAGCAGTTTTAGGGGTGGGGCTTTCTTT
- | TRBJ2-7 | - | TRBV30 | CASDSRSYEQYF | TGTGCCTCGGACAGCCGCTCCTACGAGCAGTACTTC
- | TRBJ1-2 | - | TRBV28 | CASSPGQTYGYTF | TGTGCCAGCAGCCCAGGACAGACCTATGGCTACACCTTC
- | TRBJ2-1 | TRBD2 | TRBV28 | CASIPGTSGREEQFF | TGTGCCAGCATCCCGGGGACTAGCGGGAGAGAGGAGCAGTTCTTC
- | TRBJ2-6 | - | TRBV5-6 | CASSPGASGANGLTF | TGTGCCAGCAGCCCGGGAGCCTCTGGGGCCAACGGCCTGACTTTC
- | TRBJ1-1 | - | TRBV30 | CAWSRSGNTEAFF | TGTGCCTGGAGTCGATCCGGGAACACTGAAGCTTTCTTT
- | TRBJ1-4 | TRBD1 | TRBV5-4 | CASSLGQGRGEKLFF | TGTGCCAGCAGCTTAGGACAGGGGAGAGGTGAAAAACTGTTTTTT
- | TRBJ2-3 | TRBD1 | TRBV18 | CASSLSTGTDTQYF | TGTGCCAGCTCACTTTCGACAGGGACAGATACGCAGTATTTT
- | TRBJ2-4 | - | TRBV30 | CAWSVGRKNIQYF | TGTGCCTGGAGTGTGGGCAGAAAAAACATTCAGTACTTC
- | TRBJ1-2 | TRBD1 | TRBV6-4 | CASRMSGTGDGYTF | TGTGCCAGCAGAATGTCCGGGACAGGGGACGGCTACACCTTC
- | TRBJ1-3 | TRBD1 | TRBV6-1 | CASSSGQFSGNTIYF | TGTGCCAGCAGTTCGGGACAGTTCTCTGGAAACACCATATATTTT
- | TRBJ1-2 | TRBD1 | TRBV10-2 | CASRQTQGAYGYTF | TGCGCCAGCCGTCAGACTCAGGGGGCTTATGGCTACACCTTC
- | TRBJ1-1 | - | TRBV7-3 | CASSLRGGVDTEAFF | TGTGCCAGCAGCCTCCGGGGAGGGGTTGACACTGAAGCTTTCTTT